This T cell receptor (beta chain) comes out of a study of beta chain features in type 1 diabetes (dated by TCRdb to 2016 to 2019). Some background on the complete study: Mean age, gender distribution, total cell number and subset yield did not differ between patients and healthy donors. A total of some 100,000,000 sorted cells were examined across all samples, and the number of cells per subset was strongly correlated with RNA yield. Naive and central memory subsets were obtained from all 28 donors, but regulatory and stem cell-like memory subsets were isolated from only 8 patients and roughly eight healthy donors. In the study, recently diagnosed type 1 diabetes patients and matched healthy donors were compared on the TCRB repertoires of their sorted circulating CD4+ T cell subsets. Study-wide findings and limitations: HLA sub-analyses involved small numbers of individuals, so any influence of HLA type on TCRB rearrangement remained unresolved. At VDJ recombination sites, patients with type 1 diabetes made fewer insertions and deleted more nucleotides, a pattern implying thymic rearrangement abnormalities. Naive, central memory and regulatory TCRB repertoires appeared to be more alike among patients than among healthy donors. Because cDNA rather than genomic DNA was sequenced, highly expressing activated cells could have been over-represented, although no difference in activation and CD3 levels was found between groups. A moderate but significant shortening of TCRB CDR3 length was observed in type 1 diabetes patients in all four CD4+ subsets. PCR may preferentially amplify shorter templates, but because patient and control samples were amplified and corrected together, any resulting skew would affect both groups equally.

Each donor gave one peripheral blood draw, roughly 0.11 L on average, collected into heparinised tubes. Using a panel that included CD45RO, CCR7, CD25, CD127, CD95 and CD27, naive, central memory, regulatory and stem cell-like memory CD4+ T cells were sorted on a BD FACSAria II. Every sorted population had a purity above 95%. PBMCs were separated immediately by Lymphoprep density gradient centrifugation and were stained directly, without being cultured. To minimize batch effects, samples were stained and sorted in pairs, one healthy donor with one patient per experiment. Trimming takes 5 bases from V and 6 bases from J, and the germline ends sit 6 bases apart. CDR1 and CDR2 (MNHNS, SASEGT) derive from the germline V gene. The CDR3, cysteine through phenylalanine, is 11 amino acids long. This entry keeps only the CDR3 DNA: 33 bases, framed from base 1. In this sample, this clone turned up a few times. Its antigen is still unknown. Base qualities are not provided; no much larger clone lies one nucleotide away.

All of the isolated RNA was reverse transcribed with the High Capacity cDNA Reverse Transcription Kit, so expressed TCRB transcripts were sequenced. Naive, central memory and regulatory T cell samples underwent deep immunoSEQ sequencing, averaging around 4 million total reads per sample. Sorted cells were lysed in RLT buffer and RNA was extracted with DNase-treated RNeasy Micro or Mini kits, depending on cell number. To prevent cross-contamination, every cell subset was processed on its own, while patient and healthy donor samples were processed together. The immunoSEQ multiplex PCR was used to amplify TCRB sequences from cDNA, yielding 87-bp fragments that span the CDR3 region. Sequencing of the amplicons was performed on the Illumina HiSeq platform. As for how the authors treated the data: PCR bias was corrected computationally using synthetic template baselines, and reads within Hamming distance 2 were collapsed, with unmergeable singletons discarded. Reads were aligned against IMGT to assign V, D and J genes, CDR3 length and insertions or deletions at six rearrangement sites. Within each subset, clonotype counts were normalized to sorted cell number, after which true diversity and Gini coefficients were computed with the tcR R package. The overlap coefficient, calculated on TCRB nucleotide sequences, was used to measure repertoire sharing. Drawn from immuneACCESS, this table holds only the in-frame rearrangements with V and J called that TCRdb kept. Clones are partly lost; checked studies trace under half to an unresolved V gene and leave the rest unexplained. V and J calls and clone size are as listed in that table; D and trimming were resolved from the DNA. The sample table contains roughly 150,000 clones; only one count was recorded for over 8.5% of them. The ten largest clones capture roughly 1.9% of the sample.

Specimen: central memory CD4+ T cells from blood. The rearranged chain carries TRBV6-1 and TRBJ2-3, with the D gene not clear enough to name. This receptor was identified in a young man in good health. The DNA is TGTGCCAGCAGTCCTAGGGATACGCAGTATTTT. This yields the protein CASSPRDTQYF.